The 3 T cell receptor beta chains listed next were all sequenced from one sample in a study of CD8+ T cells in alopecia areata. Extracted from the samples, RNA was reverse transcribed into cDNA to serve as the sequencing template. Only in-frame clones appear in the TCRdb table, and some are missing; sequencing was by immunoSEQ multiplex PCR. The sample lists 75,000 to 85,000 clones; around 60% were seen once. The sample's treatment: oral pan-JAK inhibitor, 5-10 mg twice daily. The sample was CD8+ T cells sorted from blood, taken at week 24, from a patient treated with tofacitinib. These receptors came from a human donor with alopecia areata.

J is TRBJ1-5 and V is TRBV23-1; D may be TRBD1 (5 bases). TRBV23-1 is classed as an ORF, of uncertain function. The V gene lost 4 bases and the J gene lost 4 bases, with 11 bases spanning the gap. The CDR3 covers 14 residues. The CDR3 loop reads CASSRSQGNQPQHF. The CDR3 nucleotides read TGCGCCAGCAGTCGGTCGCAGGGAAATCAGCCCCAGCATTTT.

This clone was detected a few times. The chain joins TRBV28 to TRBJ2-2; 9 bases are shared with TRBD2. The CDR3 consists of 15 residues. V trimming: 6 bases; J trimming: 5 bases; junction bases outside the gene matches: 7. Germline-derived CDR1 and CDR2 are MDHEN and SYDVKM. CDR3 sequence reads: CASRSLAGATGELFF. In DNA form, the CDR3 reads TGTGCCAGCAGAAGTTTAGCGGGAGCAACCGGGGAGCTGTTTTTT. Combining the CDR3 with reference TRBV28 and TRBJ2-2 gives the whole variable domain DVKVTQSSRYLVKRTGEKVFLECVQDMDHENMFWYRQDPGLGLRLIYFSYDVKMKEKGDIPEGYSVSREKKERFSLILESASTNQTSMYLCASRSLAGATGELFFGEGSRLTVL.

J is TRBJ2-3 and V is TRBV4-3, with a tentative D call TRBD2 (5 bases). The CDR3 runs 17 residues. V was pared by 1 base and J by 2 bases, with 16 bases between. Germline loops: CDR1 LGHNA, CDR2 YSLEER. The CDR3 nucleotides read TGCGCCAGCAGCCAAGCCCCCCAGAGGGCGAACACAGATACGCAGTATTTT. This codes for CASSQAPQRANTDTQYF.